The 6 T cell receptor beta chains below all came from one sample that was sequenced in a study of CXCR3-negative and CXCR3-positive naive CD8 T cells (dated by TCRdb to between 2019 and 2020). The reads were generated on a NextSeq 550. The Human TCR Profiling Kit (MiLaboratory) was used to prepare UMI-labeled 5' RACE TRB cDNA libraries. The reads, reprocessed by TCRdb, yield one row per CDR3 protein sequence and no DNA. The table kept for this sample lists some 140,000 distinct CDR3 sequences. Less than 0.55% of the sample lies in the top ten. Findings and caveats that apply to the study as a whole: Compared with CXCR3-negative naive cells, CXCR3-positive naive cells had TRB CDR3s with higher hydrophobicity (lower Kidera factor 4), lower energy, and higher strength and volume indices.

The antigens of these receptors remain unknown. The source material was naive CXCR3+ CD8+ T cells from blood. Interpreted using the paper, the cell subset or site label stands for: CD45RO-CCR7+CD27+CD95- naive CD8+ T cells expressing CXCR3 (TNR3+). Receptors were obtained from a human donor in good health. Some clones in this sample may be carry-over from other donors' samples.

CDR3: CASSQTQLNYNEQFF. The chain links TRBV4-1 to TRBJ2-1. The germline V gene has CDR1 MGHRA and CDR2 YSYEKL. The CDR3 contains 15 residues.

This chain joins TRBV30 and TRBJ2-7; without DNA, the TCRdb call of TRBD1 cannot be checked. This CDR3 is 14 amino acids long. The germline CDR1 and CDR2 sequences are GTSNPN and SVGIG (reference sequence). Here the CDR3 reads CASRDRDPSYEQYF.

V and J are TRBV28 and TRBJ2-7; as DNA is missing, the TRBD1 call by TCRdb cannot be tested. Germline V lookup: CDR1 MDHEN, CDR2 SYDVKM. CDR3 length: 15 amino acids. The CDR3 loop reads CASSPPSETPREQYF.

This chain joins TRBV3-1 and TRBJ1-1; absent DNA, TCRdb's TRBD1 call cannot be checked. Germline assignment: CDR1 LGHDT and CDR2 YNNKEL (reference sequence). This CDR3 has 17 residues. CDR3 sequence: CASSQDPGRIGDAEAFF.

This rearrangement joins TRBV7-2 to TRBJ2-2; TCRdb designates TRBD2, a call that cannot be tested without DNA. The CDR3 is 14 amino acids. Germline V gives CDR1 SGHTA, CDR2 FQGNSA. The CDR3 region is CASSFSLNTGELFF. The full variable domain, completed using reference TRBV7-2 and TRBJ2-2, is GAGVSQSPSNKVTEKGKDVELRCDPISGHTALYWYRQSLGQGLEFLIYFQGNSAPDKSGLPSDRFSAERTGGSVSTLTIQRTQQEDSAVYLCASSFSLNTGELFFGEGSRLTVL.

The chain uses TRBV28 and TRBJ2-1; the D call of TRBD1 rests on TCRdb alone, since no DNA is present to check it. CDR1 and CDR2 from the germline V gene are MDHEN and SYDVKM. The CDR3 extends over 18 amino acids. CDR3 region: CASSLPGWVGESYNEQFF.